This is a list of T cell receptor beta chains from one sample in a study of blood T cell repertoires in COVID-19. Clones were read by immunoSEQ multiplex PCR, and TCRdb kept only the in-frame ones, dropping some. The repertoire holds 94,000 or so clones, 85% to 90% seen once, with 6.5% to 9.5% in the top ten. The sample consisted of peripheral blood. The receptors derive from a woman in her sixties or seventies with acute or convalescent COVID-19. Both conserved end residues are trimmed from each CDR3. Each record gives: J gene, V gene, CDR3 protein.

j_call: TRBJ2-3; v_call: TRBV7-9; cdr3_aa: ASTPRSQRGTADTQY
j_call: TRBJ1-5; v_call: TRBV24-1; cdr3_aa: ATEDRGEQPQH
j_call: TRBJ1-2; v_call: TRBV5-6; cdr3_aa: ASRDRGINGYT
j_call: TRBJ2-7; v_call: TRBV2; cdr3_aa: ASSWGEGGPYEQY
j_call: TRBJ1-4; v_call: TRBV6-5; cdr3_aa: ASRGMGQGSEKLF
j_call: TRBJ1-5; v_call: TRBV19; cdr3_aa: ASSIERGIGQPQH
j_call: TRBJ1-2; v_call: TRBV30; cdr3_aa: AWSRDRGGYGYT
j_call: TRBJ1-1; v_call: TRBV7-3; cdr3_aa: ASSLIRLQGASNTEAF
j_call: TRBJ1-1; v_call: TRBV5-1; cdr3_aa: ASSIRGRNTEAF
j_call: TRBJ2-7; v_call: TRBV5-5; cdr3_aa: ASSLAGQGIYEQY
j_call: TRBJ1-3; v_call: TRBV5-1; cdr3_aa: ASSLQAGISGNTIY
j_call: TRBJ1-2; v_call: TRBV15; cdr3_aa: ATSRPDRGPYGYT
j_call: TRBJ2-7; v_call: TRBV2; cdr3_aa: ASSEYRHEQY
j_call: TRBJ2-7; v_call: TRBV5-1; cdr3_aa: ASSLAASYEQY
j_call: TRBJ2-1; v_call: TRBV7-7; cdr3_aa: ASSPTAKENEQF
j_call: TRBJ2-2; v_call: TRBV3-1/TRBV3-2; cdr3_aa: ASSQVGTSGNTGELF
j_call: TRBJ1-5; v_call: TRBV24-1; cdr3_aa: ATSPGQHPNQPQH
j_call: TRBJ2-2; v_call: TRBV19; cdr3_aa: ASTAVVNTGELF
j_call: TRBJ2-7; v_call: TRBV5-4; cdr3_aa: ASSLGDSHYEQY
j_call: TRBJ2-3; v_call: TRBV30; cdr3_aa: AWSAPQHPHSTDTQY
j_call: TRBJ2-3; v_call: TRBV6-6; cdr3_aa: ASSYRLAGGTDTQY
j_call: TRBJ2-1; v_call: TRBV4-1; cdr3_aa: ASSQEWQGHYNEQF
j_call: TRBJ1-2; v_call: TRBV5-1; cdr3_aa: ASRWDRDRGYT
j_call: TRBJ2-2; v_call: TRBV3-1/TRBV3-2; cdr3_aa: ASSQKLAGVTGELF
j_call: TRBJ2-7; v_call: TRBV7-8; cdr3_aa: ASSFASAGYEQY
j_call: TRBJ1-2; v_call: TRBV5-4; cdr3_aa: ASSPLGSGLGWDT
j_call: TRBJ2-6; v_call: TRBV12-5; cdr3_aa: ASGLVPLAENSGANVLT
j_call: TRBJ2-7; v_call: TRBV6-5; cdr3_aa: ASSYSGQGTYEQY
j_call: TRBJ2-1; v_call: TRBV5-1; cdr3_aa: ASSFWSGGANNEQF